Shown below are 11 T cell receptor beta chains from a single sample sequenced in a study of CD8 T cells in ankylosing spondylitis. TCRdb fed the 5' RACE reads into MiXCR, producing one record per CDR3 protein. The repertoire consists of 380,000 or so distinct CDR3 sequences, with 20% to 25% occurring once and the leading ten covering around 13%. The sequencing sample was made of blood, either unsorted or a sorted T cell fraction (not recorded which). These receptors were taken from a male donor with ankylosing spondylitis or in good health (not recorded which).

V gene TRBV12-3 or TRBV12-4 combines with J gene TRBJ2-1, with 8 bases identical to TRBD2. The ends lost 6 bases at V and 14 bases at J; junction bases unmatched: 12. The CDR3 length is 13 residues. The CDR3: CASSPGGAAVKFF. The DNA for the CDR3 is TGTGCCAGCAGCCCGGGGGGGGCAGCGGTGAAGTTCTTC.

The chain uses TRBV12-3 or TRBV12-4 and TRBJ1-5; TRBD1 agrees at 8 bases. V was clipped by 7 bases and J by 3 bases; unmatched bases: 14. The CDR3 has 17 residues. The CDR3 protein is CASTSSATGVLNQPQHF. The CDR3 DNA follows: TGTGCCAGCACTTCATCCGCGACAGGGGTCCTCAATCAGCCCCAGCATTTT.

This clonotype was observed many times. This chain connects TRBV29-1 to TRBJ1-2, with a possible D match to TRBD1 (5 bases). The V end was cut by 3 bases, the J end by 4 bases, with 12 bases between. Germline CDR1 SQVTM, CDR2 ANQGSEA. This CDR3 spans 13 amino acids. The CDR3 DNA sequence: TGCAGCGTTGATGTTGGGGACGGCTATGGCTACACCTTC. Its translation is CSVDVGDGYGYTF.

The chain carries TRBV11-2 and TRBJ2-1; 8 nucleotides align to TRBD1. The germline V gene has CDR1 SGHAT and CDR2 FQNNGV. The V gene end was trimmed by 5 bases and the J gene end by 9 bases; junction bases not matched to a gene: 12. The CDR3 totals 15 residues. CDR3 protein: CASSAVNGQGFEQFF. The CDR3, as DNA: TGTGCCAGCAGCGCCGTGAATGGACAGGGATTTGAGCAGTTCTTC. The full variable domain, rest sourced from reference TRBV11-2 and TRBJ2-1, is EAGVAQSPRYKIIEKRQSVAFWCNPISGHATLYWYQQILGQGPKLLIQFQNNGVVDDSQLPKDRFSAERLKGVDSTLKIQPAKLEDSAVYLCASSAVNGQGFEQFFGPGTRLTVL.

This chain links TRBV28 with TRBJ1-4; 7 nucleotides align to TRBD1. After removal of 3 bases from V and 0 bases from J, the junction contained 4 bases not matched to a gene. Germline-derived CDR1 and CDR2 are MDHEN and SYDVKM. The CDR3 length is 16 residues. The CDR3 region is CASSFYRGATNEKLFF. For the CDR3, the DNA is TGTGCCAGCAGTTTTTACAGGGGTGCAACTAATGAAAAACTGTTTTTT.

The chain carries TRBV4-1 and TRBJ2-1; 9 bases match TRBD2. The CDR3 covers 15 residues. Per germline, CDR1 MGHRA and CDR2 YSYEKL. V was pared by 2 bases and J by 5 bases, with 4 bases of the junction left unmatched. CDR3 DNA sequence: TGCGCCAGCAGCCAACAGCGGGGGGCCGACAATGAGCAGTTCTTC. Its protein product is CASSQQRGADNEQFF.

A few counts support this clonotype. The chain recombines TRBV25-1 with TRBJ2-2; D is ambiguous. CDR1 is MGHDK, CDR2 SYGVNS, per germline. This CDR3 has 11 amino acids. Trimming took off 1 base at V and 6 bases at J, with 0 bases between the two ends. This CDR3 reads CASSESGELFF. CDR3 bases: TGTGCCAGCAGTGAATCCGGGGAGCTGTTTTTT. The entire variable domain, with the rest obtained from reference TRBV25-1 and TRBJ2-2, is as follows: EADIYQTPRYLVIGTGKKITLECSQTMGHDKMYWYQQDPGMELHLIHYSYGVNSTEKGDLSSESTVSRIRTEHFPLTLESARPSHTSQYLCASSESGELFFGEGSRLTVL.

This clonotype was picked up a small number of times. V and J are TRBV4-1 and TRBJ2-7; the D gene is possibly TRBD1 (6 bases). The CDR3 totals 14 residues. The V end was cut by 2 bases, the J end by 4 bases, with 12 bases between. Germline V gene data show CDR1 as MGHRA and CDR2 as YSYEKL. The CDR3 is CASSQTTTGYEQYF. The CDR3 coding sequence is TGCGCCAGCAGCCAAACTACAACAGGGTACGAGCAGTACTTC.

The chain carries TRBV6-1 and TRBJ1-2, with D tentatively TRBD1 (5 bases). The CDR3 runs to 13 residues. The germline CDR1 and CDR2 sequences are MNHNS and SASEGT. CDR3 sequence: CGAAEGRTYGYTF. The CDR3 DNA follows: TGTGGCGCGGCCGAGGGGCGGACCTATGGCTACACCTTC.

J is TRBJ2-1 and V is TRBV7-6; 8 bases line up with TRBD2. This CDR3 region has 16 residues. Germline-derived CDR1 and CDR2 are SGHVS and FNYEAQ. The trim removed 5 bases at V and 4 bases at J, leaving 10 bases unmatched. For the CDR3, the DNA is TGTGCCAGCAGCCGCTTCGGGGGGGGGCCTTACAATGAGCAGTTCTTC. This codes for CASSRFGGGPYNEQFF.

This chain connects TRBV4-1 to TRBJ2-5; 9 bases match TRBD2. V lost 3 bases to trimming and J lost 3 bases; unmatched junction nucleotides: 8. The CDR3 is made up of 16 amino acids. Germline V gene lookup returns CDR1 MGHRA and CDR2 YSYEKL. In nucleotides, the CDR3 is TGCGCCAGCAGCCAGACTGAGCGGGGGGTGGAAGAGACCCAGTACTTC. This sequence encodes CASSQTERGVEETQYF.